This TCR beta chain was sequenced for a study of T cell repertoires in cytomegalovirus infection. TCRdb recomputed calls from the reads with MiXCR, one row per CDR3 protein. The table records roughly 300,000 distinct CDR3 sequences, roughly 23% of them present only once. Germline loops: CDR1 SNHLY, CDR2 FYNNEI. CDR3 size: 15 residues. V lost 7 bases to trimming and J lost 5 bases; unmatched junction nucleotides: 9. The V gene is TRBV2, the J gene TRBJ1-4; 8 bases align to TRBD1. The sequence was collected from a human donor in good health (CMV status not recorded). Some clones in this sample may be carry-over from other donors' samples. The sequenced sample consisted of PBMCs. CDR3 sequence: CASIRTGTGNEKLFF. The DNA for the CDR3 is TGTGCCAGCATTCGAACCGGGACAGGCAATGAAAAACTGTTTTTT.